The 29 T cell receptor beta chains reported below all come from one sample, sequenced in a study of blood T cell repertoires in COVID-19. Using immunoSEQ multiplex PCR, the repertoire was profiled, and TCRdb retains in-frame clones only, with some absent. The sample has 200,000 or so clones; 70% to 85% are singletons. The sample was peripheral blood. These receptors were taken from a human donor with acute or convalescent COVID-19. The donor label of this sample is uncertain.

A word on this clone: Mismatch with germline at one junction end may stem from a read error. CDR3 amino acids: CASSHELVVF. CDR3 coding DNA: TGTGCCAGCAGCCATGAACTAGTGGTCTTC. This chain uses TRBV3-1 (or the pseudogene TRBV3-2) with TRBJ2-1; tentative D call: TRBD2 (5 bases). Germline CDR1 is LGHDT and CDR2 is YNNKEL (reference sequence). The CDR3 totals 10 residues.

The table lists this clone with a few counts. This chain uses TRBV28 with TRBJ1-1; D unclear. The CDR3 sequence is 12 residues long. Germline-derived CDR1 and CDR2 are MDHEN and SYDVKM. Trimming removed 10 bases at V and 1 base at J, with 10 bases between. The CDR3 nucleotides read TGTGCCATTGGACTTTCGAACACTGAAGCTTTCTTT. This sequence encodes CAIGLSNTEAFF.

As concerns this clone: A read error may produce the germline difference seen at one junction end. The rearrangement joins TRBV5-1 to TRBJ2-5; 13 positions agree with TRBD2. Per the germline V gene, CDR1 is SGHRS and CDR2 is YFSETQ. This CDR3 spans 14 amino acids. This chain's CDR3 is CASSTGLAGEAQYF. CDR3 DNA: TGCGCCAGCAGCACCGGACTAGCGGGAGAGGCCCAGTACTTC.

V and J are TRBV5-1 and TRBJ2-1, with 12 bases fitting TRBD2. The CDR3 is made up of 15 amino acids. CDR1 and CDR2 from the germline V gene are SGHRS and YFSETQ. V shed 0 bases and J 5 bases; nucleotides not matched to a gene: 0. The CDR3 DNA sequence: TGCGCCAGCAGCTTGGGGACTAGCGGGGACAATGAGCAGTTCTTC. Encoded protein: CASSLGTSGDNEQFF.

The chain links TRBV11-2 to TRBJ2-7; 13 positions agree with TRBD2. The CDR3 runs 20 residues. Germline trimming cut 0 bases from V and 4 bases from J; bases unmatched to any gene: 15. Germline CDR1 is SGHAT and CDR2 is FQNNGV. CDR3 in DNA: TGTGCCAGCAGCTTAGATGGAGGACTAGCGGGAGCCCTCATCAGGTACGAGCAGTACTTC. Its translation: CASSLDGGLAGALIRYEQYF.

The chain has TRBV7-3 and TRBJ2-2; 7 bases match TRBD1. CDR3 length: 18 amino acids. Germline CDR1 SGHTA, CDR2 FQGTGA. The junction had 14 bases not matched to a gene; V was cut back by 6 bases and J by 1 base. The CDR3 sequence is CASRRNRGGVGNTGELFF. Here the CDR3 DNA reads TGTGCCAGCAGACGCAACCGAGGGGGCGTCGGGAACACCGGGGAGCTGTTTTTT.

The rearrangement uses TRBV6-5 and TRBJ2-7, with TRBD1 matching 7 bases. J lost 2 bases, V lost 8 bases, and 9 bases had no gene match. The CDR3 consists of 14 residues. Germline CDR1 reads MNHEY; CDR2 reads SVGAGI. The CDR3 coding sequence is TGTGCCAGCTGTCGTGGACAGGCACCCTACGAGCAGTACTTC. Residues: CASCRGQAPYEQYF.

The chain is built from TRBV6-5 and TRBJ1-2, with D unresolved. Germline V gene lookup returns CDR1 MNHEY and CDR2 SVGAGI. V shed 6 bases and J shed 9 bases, with 11 bases lying between them. The CDR3 loop spans 11 amino acids. The CDR3 region is CASRLGRSYTF. Written as DNA, the CDR3 is TGTGCCAGCAGGCTGGGGAGAAGCTACACCTTC.

The chain joins TRBV7-3 to TRBJ2-5; 8 positions agree with TRBD2. Germline V gene sequence: CDR1 SGHTA, CDR2 FQGTGA. Germline trimming cut 2 bases from V and 2 bases from J; bases unmatched to any gene: 4. The length of the CDR3 is 15 residues. CDR3 sequence (DNA): TGTGCCAGCAGCTTAGGCGGGAGGCCACAAGAGACCCAGTACTTC. Translating gives CASSLGGRPQETQYF.

This chain links TRBV6-2 or TRBV6-3 with TRBJ2-1; TRBD2 might be the D (5 bases). V was shortened by 6 bases and J by 6 bases, with 15 bases between the two germline ends. Germline-derived CDR1 and CDR2 are MNHEY and SVGEGT. The CDR3 loop spans 14 amino acids. CDR3 in DNA: TGTGCCAGCAGCCCCTCCGGGGTCCCCAATGAGCAGTTCTTC. As protein: CASSPSGVPNEQFF.

The chain joins TRBV2 to TRBJ2-7; tentatively, D is TRBD2 (5 bases). The germline CDR1 and CDR2 sequences are SNHLY and FYNNEI. The CDR3 runs to 15 residues. V gave up 3 bases and J gave up 0 bases, with 12 bases separating them. The CDR3 DNA reads as TGTGCCAGCAGTGAGAACGGGGTGATCTCCTACGAGCAGTACTTC. Amino acid sequence: CASSENGVISYEQYF.

The V gene is TRBV30, the J gene TRBJ1-1, with 8 bases lining up with TRBD1. Germline CDR1 and CDR2: GTSNPN and SVGIG (reference sequence). V was pared by 0 bases and J by 12 bases, with 3 bases of the junction left unmatched. CDR3 size: 11 residues. Here the CDR3 DNA reads TGTGCCTGGAGTGTGACAGGGGAGACTTTCTTT. As protein: CAWSVTGETFF. Together with reference TRBV30 and TRBJ1-1, the CDR3 gives the full variable domain: SQTIHQWPATLVQPVGSPLSLECTVEGTSNPNLYWYRQAAGRGLQLLFYSVGIGQISSEVPQNLSASRPQDRQFILSSKKLLLSDSGFYLCAWSVTGETFFGQGTRLTVV.

About this clone itself: Other DNA sequences in this sample translate to the same CDR3. The chain links TRBV27 to TRBJ1-1, with 7 bases matching TRBD1. Germline loops: CDR1 MNHEY, CDR2 SMNVEV (reference sequence). The CDR3 has 13 amino acids. V dropped 6 bases and J dropped 0; count of bases not matched to a gene: 1. The CDR3 region is CASRDRVNTEAFF. The CDR3 nucleotides read TGTGCCAGCAGAGACAGGGTGAACACTGAAGCTTTCTTT.

J is TRBJ2-3 and V is TRBV28; 11 nucleotides align to TRBD2. Per germline, CDR1 MDHEN and CDR2 SYDVKM. The CDR3 is made up of 17 amino acids. V lost 6 bases to trimming and J lost 2 bases; unmatched junction nucleotides: 10. Written as DNA, the CDR3 is TGTGCCAGCAGCACTTCGGGGACTAGCGGACACACAGATACGCAGTATTTT. This translates into CASSTSGTSGHTDTQYF.

This clone was recorded a few times. The chain couples TRBV5-4 to TRBJ2-7; TRBD1 agrees at 10 bases. This CDR3 is built from 13 residues. V trimming: 6 bases; J trimming: 5 bases; junction bases outside the gene matches: 5. CDR1 SGHNT and CDR2 YYREEE come from the germline V gene (reference sequence). The CDR3 region is CASTLTGGNEQYF. The CDR3 region has the DNA TGTGCCAGCACCCTGACAGGGGGCAACGAGCAGTACTTC. Variable domain in full (rest from reference TRBV5-4 and TRBJ2-7): ETGVTQSPTHLIKTRGQQVTLRCSSQSGHNTVSWYQQALGQGPQFIFQYYREEENGRGNFPPRFSGLQFPNYSSELNVNALELDDSALYLCASTLTGGNEQYFGPGTRLTVT.

The rearrangement uses TRBV6-2 or TRBV6-3 and TRBJ1-1, with 10 bases lining up with TRBD1. CDR1 and CDR2 from the germline V gene are MNHEY and SVGEGT. The CDR3 length is 15 residues. Trimming at V came to 4 bases and at J to 3 bases, leaving 5 bases not matched to a gene. As DNA, the CDR3 is TGTGCCAGCAGTTCCCGGACAGGGGGAGACACTGAAGCTTTCTTT. Residues: CASSSRTGGDTEAFF.

V gene TRBV6-2 or TRBV6-3 combines with J gene TRBJ1-5; 10 nucleotides match TRBD1. The length of the CDR3 is 16 residues. Germline V gene data show CDR1 as MNHEY and CDR2 as SVGEGT. V gave up 2 bases and J gave up 6 bases; unmatched junction bases: 7. The CDR3 is CASSYPDRGFGQPQHF. CDR3 in DNA: TGTGCCAGCAGTTACCCGGACAGGGGGTTCGGTCAGCCCCAGCATTTT.

This clone was observed once. The chain uses TRBV4-3 and TRBJ1-4, with D tentatively TRBD1 (5 bases). The CDR3 is made up of 14 amino acids. Per germline, CDR1 LGHNA and CDR2 YSLEER. V was trimmed by 1 base and J by 7 bases, leaving 10 bases between them. CDR3 nucleotide sequence: TGCGCCAGCAGCCAAGGGGGGGATACTGAAAAACTGTTTTTT. This encodes CASSQGGDTEKLFF.

This clone was seen just once. The chain links TRBV4-1 to TRBJ1-4; D is perhaps TRBD1 (6 bases). Germline V gives CDR1 MGHRA, CDR2 YSYEKL. The CDR3 consists of 15 residues. V gave up 2 bases and J gave up 2 bases, with 9 bases separating them. Here the CDR3 DNA reads TGCGCCAGCAGCCAAACAGGGAGCACTAATGAAAAACTGTTTTTT. It specifies CASSQTGSTNEKLFF.

This clone was found once. The chain has TRBV2 and TRBJ1-6, with D possibly being TRBD1 (6 bases). The length of the CDR3 is 14 residues. CDR1 and CDR2 from the germline V gene are SNHLY and FYNNEI. Trimming pared 6 bases from V and 7 bases from J, leaving 13 bases between. CDR3 nucleotide sequence: TGTGCCAGCAGGGAGGACAGTGAGAATTCACCCCTCCACTTT. The encoded protein is CASREDSENSPLHF. Full variable domain (missing parts from reference TRBV2 and TRBJ1-6): EPEVTQTPSHQVTQMGQEVILRCVPISNHLYFYWYRQILGQKVEFLVSFYNNEISEKSEIFDDQFSVERPDGSNFTLKIRSTKLEDSAMYFCASREDSENSPLHFGNGTRLTVT.

CDR3 loop: CASSLGDSINQPQHF. The CDR3 DNA reads as TGTGCCAGCAGCTTAGGTGACAGCATTAATCAGCCCCAGCATTTT. This rearrangement joins TRBV7-9 to TRBJ1-5, with a tentative D call TRBD1 (5 bases). Germline V CDR1 and CDR2: SEHNR, FQNEAQ (reference sequence). This CDR3 is 15 amino acids long. V was clipped by 1 base and J by 4 bases, with 11 bases between them. The entire variable domain, with the rest obtained from reference TRBV7-9 and TRBJ1-5, is as follows: DTGVSQNPRHKITKRGQNVTFRCDPISEHNRLYWYRQTLGQGPEFLTYFQNEAQLEKSRLLSDRFSAERPKGSFSTLEIQRTEQGDSAMYLCASSLGDSINQPQHFGDGTRLSIL.

The CDR3 loop is CASSVGTATSTDTQYF. The CDR3 DNA reads as TGTGCCAGCAGCGTCGGGACAGCAACTAGCACAGATACGCAGTATTTT. The gene calls are TRBV21-1 and TRBJ2-3; the DNA was not compared with TRBD1, the D call given in the table. TRBV21-1 is given as a pseudogene. The CDR3 totals 16 residues.

The chain combines TRBV6-6 with TRBJ2-7, with 8 bases fitting TRBD1. V shed 6 bases, J shed 1 base, and the junction held 8 bases outside the gene matches. This CDR3 region has 15 residues. The germline gives CDR1 MNHNY, CDR2 SVGAGI (reference sequence). The CDR3 nucleotides are TGTGCCAGCAGACCGGGACAGGAGGAATCCTACGAGCAGTACTTC. It specifies CASRPGQEESYEQYF.

V is TRBV7-6 and J is TRBJ2-7; 7 nucleotides match TRBD1. Germline V gene data show CDR1 as SGHVS and CDR2 as FNYEAQ. The CDR3 runs to 18 residues. With 4 bases clipped from V and 1 base from J, the junction kept 16 bases outside the gene matches. CDR3 coding DNA: TGTGCCAGCAGCTCACAGACAGGGATAGGATCCTATTCCTACGAGCAGTACTTC. It codes for CASSSQTGIGSYSYEQYF.

The chain couples TRBV20-1 to TRBJ1-5; a weak D match, TRBD1 (5 bases). From germline, CDR1 is DFQATT and CDR2 SNEGSKA (reference sequence). V was pared by 3 bases and J by 2 bases, with 8 bases between. The CDR3 spans 13 residues. The CDR3 nucleotides read TGCAGTGCTAGTGTAGGGGGCAATCAGCCCCAGCATTTT. Translation: CSASVGGNQPQHF.

This clone was seen a single time. The chain has TRBV7-2 and TRBJ1-5; TRBD1 matches at 11 bases. V lost 1 base to trimming and J lost 6 bases; unmatched junction nucleotides: 2. CDR1 and CDR2 (germline): SGHTA, FQGNSA. The CDR3 has 15 residues. The CDR3 nucleotides read TGTGCCAGCAGCTTAGTGGGACAGGGGGTTCAGCCCCAGCATTTT. Its protein is CASSLVGQGVQPQHF.

The rearrangement links TRBV7-2 to TRBJ1-4; D possibly corresponds to TRBD1 (5 bases). The CDR3 has 15 amino acids. Germline CDR1 and CDR2: SGHTA and FQGNSA. Trimming removed 6 bases from V and 3 bases from J, with 14 bases in between. CDR3 in amino acids: CASRHPGGANEKLFF. CDR3 nucleotides: TGTGCCAGCAGACACCCGGGGGGGGCTAATGAAAAACTGTTTTTT.

The rearrangement links TRBV10-1 to TRBJ2-1, with TRBD1 matching 10 bases. This CDR3 has 16 residues. Trimming removed 3 bases from V and 6 bases from J; junction bases left unmatched: 8. Germline lookup yields CDR1 WNHNN and CDR2 SYGVQD (reference sequence). CDR3 amino acids: CASSDHLGQGSNEQFF. CDR3 bases: TGCGCCAGCAGTGACCACCTGGGACAGGGGTCCAATGAGCAGTTCTTC.

The V and J genes are TRBV27 and TRBJ2-3; 7 nucleotides align to TRBD2. This CDR3 is built from 16 residues. CDR1 and CDR2 from the germline V gene are MNHEY and SMNVEV (reference sequence). The trim removed 0 bases at V and 6 bases at J, leaving 9 bases unmatched. CDR3 DNA: TGTGCCAGCAGTTTATCGTGGGGACTACGAGTCGATACGCAGTATTTT. This codes for CASSLSWGLRVDTQYF.